The next 16 T cell receptor beta chains were all read from a single sample in a study of T cells in Graves' hyperthyroidism and ophthalmopathy. TCR beta CDR3 sequences were amplified from RNA transcripts. An initial round of RT-PCR targeting the TCR CDR3 relied on the HTBI primer set. TCRdb passed the multiplex PCR reads through MiXCR, listing each CDR3 protein once. The sample lists approximately 640,000 distinct CDR3 sequences; roughly 17% were seen once. Sequenced: blood. The receptors shown here come from a woman aged 25 to 39 with Graves' hyperthyroidism.

This clonotype was detected many times. This sequence joins TRBV6-1 and TRBJ2-5; D uncertain. This CDR3 has 15 residues. Germline V gene data show CDR1 as MNHNS and CDR2 as SASEGT. Trimming took 6 bases from V and 5 from J, leaving 19 bases between them. The CDR3 sequence: CASSLRPDQLETQYF. DNA of the CDR3: TGTGCCAGCAGCCTCCGACCGGATCAACTGGAGACCCAGTACTTC.

Remarks on this clonotype: This may be a read error: a much more frequent sequence differs by one nucleotide. This rearrangement joins TRBV28 to TRBJ1-2, with 8 bases fitting TRBD1. V lost 10 bases to trimming and J lost 4 bases; unmatched junction nucleotides: 8. The CDR3 contains 13 residues. Germline CDR1 reads MDHEN; CDR2 reads SYDVKM. The DNA of the CDR3 is TGTGCCACCCTGACAGGGGACTTCTATGGCTACACCTTC. Its translation is CATLTGDFYGYTF.

This clonotype was seen only a few times. The chain links TRBV6-2 or TRBV6-3 to TRBJ2-5; D is undetermined. Trimming removed 7 bases at V and 1 base at J, with 10 bases between. Germline V lookup: CDR1 MNHEY, CDR2 SVGEGT. This CDR3 has 13 amino acids. The CDR3 sequence: CASTPGFQETQYF. CDR3 nucleotides: TGTGCCAGCACCCCAGGATTCCAAGAGACCCAGTACTTC.

The rearrangement uses TRBV5-1 and TRBJ1-2, with 7 nucleotides matching TRBD1. This CDR3 has 14 amino acids. CDR1 SGHRS and CDR2 YFSETQ come from the germline V gene. V gave up 3 bases and J gave up 0 bases; unmatched junction bases: 2. The CDR3 DNA follows: TGCGCCAGCAGCTGGGGGACAGCTAACTATGGCTACACCTTC. This codes for CASSWGTANYGYTF.

V is TRBV28 and J is TRBJ2-7, with TRBD2 matching 12 bases. Germline trimming cut 4 bases from V and 2 bases from J; bases unmatched to any gene: 6. CDR1 is MDHEN and CDR2 is SYDVKM in the germline V gene. The length of the CDR3 is 16 residues. Here the CDR3 DNA reads TGTGCCAGCAGTTCCCAGGGACTAGCGGGCACCTACGAGCAGTACTTC. Translation gives CASSSQGLAGTYEQYF.

This chain connects TRBV9 to TRBJ2-7; the D is unclear. The CDR3 has 15 amino acids. The V and J ends lost 0 bases and 4 bases respectively, with 14 bases between them. Per germline, CDR1 SGDLS and CDR2 YYNGEE. The CDR3 DNA reads as TGTGCCAGCAGCGTAGCGGGCAGCAAGTGGTACGAGCAGTACTTC. Protein: CASSVAGSKWYEQYF. The whole variable domain, filled in from reference TRBV9 and TRBJ2-7, reads DSGVTQTPKHLITATGQRVTLRCSPRSGDLSVYWYQQSLDQGLQFLIQYYNGEERAKGNILERFSAQQFPDLHSELNLSSLELGDSALYFCASSVAGSKWYEQYFGPGTRLTVT.

This clonotype was recorded a few times. The chain joins TRBV7-8 to TRBJ1-5, with D possibly matching TRBD1 (5 bases). Germline CDR1 SGHVS, CDR2 FQNEAQ. CDR3 length equals 14 residues. Trimming took off 1 base at V and 7 bases at J, with 11 bases between the two ends. The CDR3: CASSLEGDRQPQHF. As DNA, the CDR3 is TGTGCCAGCAGCTTAGAAGGGGACCGGCAGCCCCAGCATTTT.

In this sample, this clonotype turned up many times. The rearrangement joins TRBV28 to TRBJ1-2, with D tentatively TRBD1 (5 bases). CDR1 is MDHEN and CDR2 is SYDVKM in the germline V gene. Between the trimmed V and J ends, which lost 5 bases and 6 bases, there was a span of 16 bases. The CDR3 totals 14 residues. CDR3 sequence reads: CASSPRQYLHGYTF. The CDR3 nucleotides are TGTGCCAGCAGTCCGCGACAGTATTTACATGGCTACACCTTC.

This clonotype was observed once. A read error may explain this, as a much larger clone is one base away. The chain employs TRBV7-2 and TRBJ2-7; D is possibly TRBD1 (6 bases). CDR3 length equals 15 residues. The germline V gene encodes CDR1 SGHTA and CDR2 FQGNSA. The DNA for the CDR3 is TGTGACAGCAGTCAAAACAGGGTTGAATCCTACGAGCAGTACTTC. Amino acid sequence: CDSSQNRVESYEQYF.

The chain has TRBV19 and TRBJ1-5, with D maybe TRBD1 (6 bases). This CDR3 is built from 15 residues. Between the trimmed V and J ends, which lost 7 bases and 5 bases, there was a span of 18 bases. Germline V gene data show CDR1 as LNHDA and CDR2 as SQIVND (reference sequence). CDR3 amino acids: CASISHWGADQPQHF. Here the CDR3 DNA reads TGTGCCAGTATTTCCCATTGGGGGGCAGATCAGCCCCAGCATTTT.

This clonotype was seen repeatedly, ten times or more. The rearrangement uses TRBV3-1 and TRBJ2-1; 10 nucleotides match TRBD2. Germline V lookup: CDR1 LGHDT, CDR2 YNNKEL (reference sequence). The CDR3 sequence is 15 residues long. The trim removed 4 bases at V and 4 bases at J, leaving 4 bases unmatched. Here the CDR3 DNA reads TGTGCCAGCAGCCCCGAGCGGGAGGGATACAATGAGCAGTTCTTC. Translating it yields CASSPEREGYNEQFF.

This clonotype was seen many times. The rearrangement uses TRBV6-1 and TRBJ2-7; 11 bases agree with TRBD1. Trimming removed 6 bases from V and 7 bases from J; junction bases left unmatched: 11. The CDR3 contains 15 residues. The germline V gene encodes CDR1 MNHNS and CDR2 SASEGT. The CDR3 reads CASRPRTGGLGEQYF. The CDR3 bases are TGTGCCAGCAGGCCTCGGACAGGGGGCTTAGGGGAGCAGTACTTC.

This clonotype was counted at least ten times. The J gene is TRBJ2-7, the V gene TRBV10-1; 10 bases line up with TRBD2. Germline CDR1 reads WNHNN; CDR2 reads SYGVQD (reference sequence). The CDR3 loop spans 16 amino acids. J lost 3 bases, V lost 1 base, and 6 bases had no gene match. The CDR3 here is CASSEYTSGAIYEQYF. The CDR3 DNA follows: TGCGCCAGCAGTGAGTATACTAGCGGGGCTATCTACGAGCAGTACTTC.

This rearrangement joins TRBV6-1 to TRBJ2-2; TRBD1 agrees at 8 bases. Germline assignment: CDR1 MNHNS and CDR2 SASEGT. J lost 0 bases, V lost 5 bases, and 5 bases had no gene match. This CDR3 has 16 residues. CDR3 in DNA: TGTGCCAGCAGTCACAACAGGGGGACGAACACCGGGGAGCTGTTTTTT. This encodes CASSHNRGTNTGELFF.

This clonotype was detected only a few times. The chain uses TRBV10-3 and TRBJ2-1; D is uncertain. The CDR3 is 13 amino acids. Germline lookup yields CDR1 ENHRY and CDR2 SYGVKD. V shed 4 bases and J shed 6 bases, with 10 bases lying between them. The CDR3 protein is CAISVATFNEQFF. CDR3 coding DNA: TGTGCCATCAGTGTTGCGACCTTCAATGAGCAGTTCTTC.

At least ten counts were recorded for this clonotype. The gene calls are TRBV28 and TRBJ1-4; 8 bases are shared with TRBD1. The ends lost 8 bases at V and 2 bases at J; junction bases unmatched: 1. Germline loops: CDR1 MDHEN, CDR2 SYDVKM. This CDR3 has 13 residues. In DNA, the CDR3 is TGTGCCAGCCGGACAGGGACTAATGAAAAACTGTTTTTT. This sequence encodes CASRTGTNEKLFF.